Described below is a single TCR beta chain sequence and its context. It has no known antigen specificity. No base quality values were provided; no much bigger clone lies one nucleotide off. Systemically healthy Caucasian individuals from Russia, 35 to 40 in total and aged about 6 to 100 years, were included as donors. Each donor gave ten milliliters of peripheral blood, collected into EDTA-treated Vacutainer tubes. Ficoll-Paque density-gradient centrifugation was used to isolate PBMCs, with at least 7 million obtained per sample. Total RNA, at least 6 micrograms per sample, was extracted from PBMCs with Trizol reagent. The percentages of naive CD45RAhigh/CD27high T cells were determined by flow cytometry on a PBMC aliquot from every donor. The entry originates in a study of blood T cells in healthy people across ages (dated by TCRdb to 2013 to 2016). Looking at the study overall: In model experiments, template switching captured roughly one uniquely barcoded TCR beta cDNA molecule for every two T cells. For two donors (one aged 18 to 30 and one aged 80 or older), the study analyzed two additional independent replicas of 1 million unique cDNA reads from the same blood draw. Donors were grouped into four age groups: young (average approximately 15 years), middle-aged (over 35), aged (about 60) and long-lived (just over 80). To avoid experimental bias, donors of different ages were distributed randomly across sequencing lanes. The study measured age-related changes in TCR beta repertoire diversity using deep sequencing normalized with unique cDNA molecular identifiers.

For this chain, trimming is 2 bases at the V end and 0 bases at the J end, and the number of junction bases without a gene match is 4. Spanning cysteine to phenylalanine, the CDR3 consists of 16 amino acids. Kept here is only the CDR3 DNA, which spans 48 bases and is read in frame from base 1. In the germline V gene, CDR1 corresponds to MNHEY and CDR2 to SVGEGT. Broad study findings and their caveats: Because the CMV infection status of the donors was unknown, age-related changes in expanded clonotypes may potentially have been confounded. Total diversity estimates from one million sequenced T cells were considered lower bounds and underestimates. Because profiling used bulk unsorted PBMCs, naive and antigen-experienced compartments could not be compared conclusively. As age increased, observed TCR beta diversity per million T cells dropped in a roughly linear way, and a significant reduction was already evident by age 40. Compared with the aged group, the long-lived group had more naive CD4+ T cells, fewer expanded clones and increased TCR diversity, suggesting age selection. A strong correlation was found between observed TCR beta diversity and the percentage of naive T cells measured by flow cytometry.

Receptor amplification or capture employed 5' RACE. Sequencing took place on an Illumina HiSeq 2500. A second PCR of about 7 to 12 cycles was run with a J-beta primer mix and a sample-barcoded 5' primer. A unique molecular identifier was introduced onto each TCR beta cDNA molecule by a template-switch 5' adaptor carrying 12 random nucleotides. At least 2.5 million CDR3-containing paired-end reads were obtained from each sample. All of the RNA was converted into first-strand cDNA using the Mint cDNA synthesis kit, with a TRBC-specific oligonucleotide serving as the primer. After uracil-DNA glycosylase treatment, a first 18-cycle PCR used universal primers M1SS and BC2_uni_R on all cDNA. The paper's data handling went like this. For normalization, 1 million high-quality reads, each with a distinct molecular identifier, were randomly selected from each sample. Reads sharing molecular identifiers were discarded rather than binned into consensus sequences. CDR3 identification, clonotype clustering and error correction used MiTCR with a Q25 quality threshold and the strictest error-elimination algorithm. Lower-bound total TCR beta diversity was estimated with a nonparametric unseen species model using Euler transformation. The public reads were run again by TCRdb, first through fastp at Q25 and then through MiXCR, and only productive beta chains were kept. Rows merge per CDR3 protein into single entries with the most common DNA and genes. TCRdb, rather than the study authors, made the V and J calls. Within this sample are about 1.8 million distinct CDR3 sequences, with roughly 49% of them counted one time only. Approximately 2.1% of the sample lies in the top ten.

The source of this sequence is a woman aged 40 to 50 in good health. This chain is built from TRBV6-2 or TRBV6-3 and TRBJ2-5, with 9 bases aligning to TRBD2. Specimen: blood. The encoded CDR3 is CASSYGTSPHQETQYF. The DNA is as follows: TGTGCCAGCAGTTACGGGACTAGCCCCCACCAAGAGACCCAGTACTTC.